This record concerns one T cell receptor (beta chain) sequence. The CDR3 has 15 amino acids. V was cut by 4 bases and J by 2 bases, with 15 bases left in between. The V gene's germline CDR1 is SGHDT and CDR2 YYEEEE. Only in-frame clones appear in the TCRdb table, and some are missing; sequencing was by immunoSEQ multiplex PCR. The sample carries about 36,000 clones, roughly 72% recorded once. This sample is part of a study of radiotherapy plus CTLA-4 blockade in lung cancer. This receptor was taken from a human donor with non-small cell lung cancer who had stable disease on radiotherapy plus ipilimumab. Here the sequenced sample was peripheral blood, taken from a patient treated with radiotherapy plus ipilimumab. The gene calls are TRBV5-6 and TRBJ1-2; possibly TRBD1 for D (6 bases). CDR3 bases: TGTGCCAGCAGCCGCGAGGCCGGGACAAACTATGGCTACACCTTC. It specifies CASSREAGTNYGYTF.